This TCR beta chain originates from a study of blood T cells in healthy people across ages. Peripheral blood, roughly 11 milliliters per donor, was collected. PBMCs, at least 6 million per sample, were isolated. Total RNA, at least 5.5 micrograms per sample, came from PBMCs. The CDR3 consists of 16 residues. V lost 1 base to trimming and J lost 1 base; unmatched junction nucleotides: 7. Germline V gene sequence: CDR1 DFQATT, CDR2 SNEGSKA (reference sequence). Together with a sample-barcoded 5' primer, a J-beta primer mix was included in a second PCR lasting about 6 to 11 cycles. Tagging of each cDNA molecule was performed by a template-switch adaptor with 12 random nucleotides. TCRdb re-derived calls from the 5' RACE reads in MiXCR, one entry per CDR3 protein. The table lists 700,000 to 900,000 distinct CDR3 sequences, about 48% of them singletons.

The chain carries TRBV20-1 and TRBJ2-1; 7 bases match TRBD2. The clonotype was recovered from an elderly man in good health. The sample was blood. CDR3: CSARVPSGFSYNEQFF. CDR3 nucleotide sequence: TGCAGTGCTAGAGTCCCTAGCGGATTTTCCTACAATGAGCAGTTCTTC.